Below, 22 T cell receptor beta chains from the same sample are listed, as sequenced in a study of esophageal squamous cell carcinoma tumors. After a first PCR with P20EA plus a TCR alpha or TCR beta constant-region primer, a nested PCR used CA2 or CB2. A polyT18-containing BSL-18E primer started reverse transcription before unbiased adaptor ligation RT-PCR amplified the TCR genes. TCRdb ran MiXCR on the 5' RACE reads and lists one entry per CDR3 protein. This table holds roughly 5,000 distinct CDR3 sequences, roughly 23% found once. The sequenced sample consisted of tumor tissue. The receptors here all came from a man aged 50-79 years with esophageal squamous cell carcinoma.

This clonotype is termed medium-sized (0.01 to 0.1%). The gene calls are TRBV20-1 and TRBJ2-1; D perhaps matches TRBD2 (7 bases). The CDR3 has 12 residues. Germline V gives CDR1 DFQATT, CDR2 SNEGSKA (reference sequence). Trimming removed 6 bases from V and 10 bases from J, with 16 bases in between. This CDR3 reads CSARGGPGEQFF. CDR3 DNA sequence: TGCAGTGCCAGGGGAGGGCCAGGGGAGCAGTTCTTC.

The CDR3 DNA follows: TGTGCCAGCAGCTTAATTGGGGGGACTAGCGGCTACGAGCAGTACTTC. It specifies CASSLIGGTSGYEQYF. The V call is TRBV7-3, the J call TRBJ2-7; 11 positions agree with TRBD2. This CDR3 contains 16 residues. The germline V gene encodes CDR1 SGHTA and CDR2 FQGTGA. V shed 1 base, J shed 3 bases, and the junction held 5 bases outside the gene matches.

The chain combines TRBV28 with TRBJ2-7, with D perhaps given as TRBD1 or TRBD2 (5 bases each). V shed 5 bases and J shed 1 base, with 12 bases lying between them. CDR1 and CDR2 from the germline V gene are MDHEN and SYDVKM. The CDR3 extends over 14 amino acids. CDR3 DNA sequence: TGTGCCAGCAGTCCCGACAGCGGTTCCTACGAGCAGTACTTC. The encoded protein is CASSPDSGSYEQYF.

By proportion, this clonotype is medium-sized. V usage is TRBV28 and J usage is TRBJ2-5; D is unresolved. CDR3 length: 13 residues. CDR1 is MDHEN, CDR2 SYDVKM, per germline. Trimming took off 2 bases at V and 0 bases at J, with 4 bases between the two ends. The CDR3 bases are TGTGCCAGCAGTTTACAGTACCAAGAGACCCAGTACTTC. The encoded protein is CASSLQYQETQYF.

The chain combines TRBV28 with TRBJ2-7; D gene ambiguous. Germline values: CDR1 MDHEN, CDR2 SYDVKM. V lost 6 bases and J lost 2, with 17 bases in between. The CDR3 runs to 15 residues. The chain's CDR3 is CASSPSGTVAYEQYF. In DNA, the CDR3 is TGTGCCAGCAGCCCGTCCGGAACAGTGGCCTACGAGCAGTACTTC.

This clonotype was counted a few times. The chain combines TRBV15 with TRBJ1-1, with D possibly matching TRBD1 (6 bases). The CDR3 spans 13 residues. V shed 6 bases and J shed 1 base, with 9 bases lying between them. Germline V gene lookup returns CDR1 LNHNV and CDR2 YYDKDF (reference sequence). CDR3 nucleotide sequence: TGTGCCACCAGAGGACAGCCGAACACTGAAGCTTTCTTT. Translated, it gives CATRGQPNTEAFF.

CDR3 region: CASSLSGTGANVLTF. Written as DNA, the CDR3 is TGTGCCAGCAGCTTAAGCGGGACAGGGGCCAACGTCCTGACTTTC. The chain carries TRBV7-9 and TRBJ2-6; D is possibly TRBD2 (7 bases). Per the germline V gene, CDR1 is SEHNR and CDR2 is FQNEAQ (reference sequence). This CDR3 is built from 15 residues. The V gene lost 2 bases and the J gene lost 4 bases, with 9 bases spanning the gap.

There are a few counts of this clonotype. The rearrangement uses TRBV15 and TRBJ2-7; D gene unclear. The CDR3 is 12 amino acids. The germline V gene has CDR1 LNHNV and CDR2 YYDKDF (reference sequence). V shed 8 bases and J shed 3 bases, with 11 bases lying between them. CDR3 in amino acids: CATGLNRYEQYF. The CDR3 DNA sequence: TGTGCCACCGGCCTAAACCGCTACGAGCAGTACTTC.

This clonotype was observed at least ten times. V and J are TRBV5-1 and TRBJ1-3; D gene uncertain. The CDR3 covers 16 residues. Trimming stripped 1 base from V and 0 bases from J, with 11 bases between. Germline V lookup: CDR1 SGHRS, CDR2 YFSETQ. The CDR3 sequence is CASSLFGDTSGNTIYF. DNA of the CDR3: TGCGCCAGCAGCTTGTTTGGTGACACCTCTGGAAACACCATATATTTT. Full variable domain (outside the CDR3, taken from reference TRBV5-1 and TRBJ1-3): KAGVTQTPRYLIKTRGQQVTLSCSPISGHRSVSWYQQTPGQGLQFLFEYFSETQRNKGNFPGRFSGRQFSNSRSEMNVSTLELGDSALYLCASSLFGDTSGNTIYFGEGSWLTVV.

On this clonotype itself: Given a much more abundant clone one base away, this may be a read error. The J gene is TRBJ1-5, the V gene TRBV6-5; 7 nucleotides line up with TRBD1. The CDR3 has 14 amino acids. Germline values: CDR1 MNHEY, CDR2 SVGAGI. Here the CDR3 DNA reads TGTGACAGCAGCCAGGGACAGAAAAATCAGCCCCAGCATTTT. This translates into CDSSQGQKNQPQHF.

The rearrangement uses TRBV6-5 and TRBJ2-2; 7 bases match TRBD2. The V gene end was trimmed by 1 base and the J gene end by 6 bases; junction bases not matched to a gene: 5. There are 15 residues in the CDR3. Germline CDR1 reads MNHEY; CDR2 reads SVGAGI. In nucleotides, the CDR3 is TGTGCCAGCAGTTACTTTTTGGGAGGGCCCGGGGAGCTGTTTTTT. Residues: CASSYFLGGPGELFF.

As to this clonotype: A read error may be the cause here, since a much bigger clone is one base away. The chain combines TRBV18 with TRBJ2-5, with TRBD2 as a possible D gene (5 bases). The ends were cut back, 3 bases at V and 1 base at J, with 9 bases in the middle. The CDR3 extends over 14 amino acids. In germline, CDR1 is KGHSH, CDR2 LQKENI. The CDR3 DNA is TGTGCCAGCTCACCTAGCGTGGCCCAAGAGACCCAGTACTTC. It encodes CASSPSVAQETQYF.

This clonotype was observed a handful of times. The chain carries TRBV6-6 and TRBJ2-5; possibly TRBD2 for D (7 bases). Trimming cost V 8 bases and J 3 bases, with 16 bases left between them. This CDR3 has 14 residues. Germline V lookup: CDR1 MNHNY, CDR2 SVGAGI (reference sequence). The CDR3 here is CASGGGGLEETQYF. As DNA, the CDR3 is TGTGCCAGCGGGGGAGGGGGTTTGGAAGAGACCCAGTACTTC.

The chain uses TRBV7-2 and TRBJ2-5; D call uncertain. Germline V gene data show CDR1 as SGHTA and CDR2 as FQGNSA. Trimming took 5 bases from V and 2 from J, leaving 3 bases between them. There are 11 residues in the CDR3. CDR3 in DNA: TGTGCCAGCAGCGAGCAAGAGACCCAGTACTTC. It yields the protein CASSEQETQYF.

This clonotype showed up just once. This clone may be a read error of a much larger clone one base away. V gene TRBV27 combines with J gene TRBJ1-2; D possibly corresponds to TRBD1 (5 bases). Germline lookup yields CDR1 MNHEY and CDR2 SMNVEV (reference sequence). The CDR3 runs 13 residues. CDR3 DNA sequence: TGTGTCAGCAGTCCAGGGACCATTTATGGCTACACCTTC. This encodes CVSSPGTIYGYTF.

A word on this clonotype: Since a much larger clone is just one base distant, this may be a read error. Likely a read error: the CDR3 ends without its conserved phenylalanine or tryptophan. The rearrangement joins TRBV10-3 to TRBJ2-1; D call uncertain. The CDR3 length is 10 residues. Germline lookup yields CDR1 ENHRY and CDR2 SYGVKD. Trimming stripped 11 bases from V and 8 bases from J, with 10 bases between. This chain's CDR3 is CAPLGHEQFL. The DNA for the CDR3 is TGTGCCCCACTTGGGCATGAGCAGTTCCTC.

The chain carries TRBV14 and TRBJ2-4; unclear D gene. This CDR3 is 15 amino acids long. The germline gives CDR1 SGHDN, CDR2 FVKESK. V lost 0 bases to trimming and J lost 6 bases, with 12 bases between them. DNA of the CDR3: TGTGCCAGCAGCCAAGATCACTCAAGACGAAACATTCAGTACTTC. It yields the protein CASSQDHSRRNIQYF.

Sample share makes this clonotype medium-sized (0.01 to 0.1%). The chain employs TRBV2 and TRBJ2-1; D is uncertain. This CDR3 region has 14 residues. V was cut by 6 bases and J by 5 bases, with 14 bases left in between. The V gene's germline CDR1 is SNHLY and CDR2 FYNNEI. CDR3: CASRTLYSDNEQFF. CDR3 nucleotide sequence: TGTGCCAGCAGGACGTTATACAGCGACAATGAGCAGTTCTTC.

As to this clonotype: A much larger clone is a single base away; this may be a read error. This chain joins TRBV24-1 and TRBJ2-6, with D perhaps being TRBD1 or TRBD2 (6 bases each). The CDR3 length is 14 residues. CDR1 KGHDR and CDR2 SFDVKD come from the germline V gene. CDR3 in DNA: TGTGCCAGCTCCACAGGGACTGGGGCCAACGTCCGGACTTTC. This translates into CASSTGTGANVRTF.

This clonotype was picked up many times. This sequence joins TRBV20-1 and TRBJ2-1; D remains unclear. The CDR3 runs 14 residues. The germline V gene has CDR1 DFQATT and CDR2 SNEGSKA (reference sequence). V was pared by 6 bases and J by 9 bases, with 21 bases between. CDR3 protein: CSALLWSTAGEQFF. The CDR3 nucleotides read TGCAGTGCCCTACTGTGGTCGACGGCCGGTGAGCAGTTCTTC.

As for this clonotype: A read error may explain this, as a much larger clone is one base away. V is TRBV7-9 and J is TRBJ2-4, with D tentatively TRBD2 (6 bases). CDR1 and CDR2 (germline): SEHNR, FQNEAQ (reference sequence). The CDR3 is made up of 14 amino acids. CDR3 region: CASSLGGAKNMQYF. Here the CDR3 DNA reads TGTGCCAGCAGCTTAGGCGGGGCCAAAAACATGCAGTACTTC.

The table lists this clonotype with many counts. DNA of the CDR3: TGTGCCAGCCTCCGGGACGGCGGGGTAAACACCGGGGAGCTGTTTTTT. Encoded protein: CASLRDGGVNTGELFF. The chain is built from TRBV11-1 and TRBJ2-2, with D possibly TRBD2 on 6 matching bases. This CDR3 region has 16 residues. The V gene's germline CDR1 is SGHAT and CDR2 FQDESV (reference sequence). V lost 8 bases, J lost 2 bases, and 18 bases lay in between.